Listed here are 10 T cell receptor beta chains from one sample, sequenced in a study of cytomegalovirus exposure and HLA in healthy donors. Use of 60 Vbeta and 13 Jbeta primers characterized the PCR. The protocol was immunoSEQ multiplex PCR, while the TCRdb copy is restricted to in-frame clones and leaves out a portion. Seen here are 120,000 or so clones, approximately 81% observed once, and the top ten hold 1.5% to 2.5%. The specimen sequenced was PBMCs. These receptor sequences come from a man between 18 and 35 years old in good health and CMV-seronegative.

The chain joins TRBV7-8 to TRBJ2-3; 7 nucleotides agree with TRBD1. The CDR3 has 13 residues. Germline lookup yields CDR1 SGHVS and CDR2 FQNEAQ. J was trimmed by 5 bases and V by 4 bases; bases with no gene match: 3. The CDR3, as DNA: TGTGCCAGCAGCTCGACAGGGAAAGATACGCAGTATTTT. This gives the protein CASSSTGKDTQYF. The full variable domain, rest sourced from reference TRBV7-8 and TRBJ2-3, is GAGVSQSPRYKVAKRGQDVALRCDPISGHVSLFWYQQALGQGPEFLTYFQNEAQLDKSGLPSDRFFAERPEGSVSTLKIQRTQQEDSAVYLCASSSTGKDTQYFGPGTRLTVL.

The gene calls are TRBV29-1 and TRBJ1-2; D is unresolved. Trimming removed 2 bases from V and 4 bases from J, with 14 bases in between. CDR3 size: 14 residues. CDR1 is SQVTM, CDR2 ANQGSEA, per germline. CDR3 coding DNA: TGCAGCGTTGAATTGCAGTCGTCGTCCTATGGCTACACCTTC. Translated: CSVELQSSSYGYTF.

This clone was detected a few times. The genes are TRBV18 and TRBJ2-1; 10 nucleotides line up with TRBD2. The CDR3 runs to 16 residues. CDR1 and CDR2 (germline): KGHSH, LQKENI. Trimming removed 6 bases from V and 5 bases from J; junction bases left unmatched: 10. CDR3 sequence (DNA): TGTGCCAGCTCTCGACTCCTAGCGGGAGTTCACAATGAGCAGTTCTTC. Its translation: CASSRLLAGVHNEQFF. Combining the CDR3 with reference TRBV18 and TRBJ2-1 gives the whole variable domain NAGVMQNPRHLVRRRGQEARLRCSPMKGHSHVYWYRQLPEEGLKFMVYLQKENIIDESGMPKERFSAEFPKEGPSILRIQQVVRGDSAAYFCASSRLLAGVHNEQFFGPGTRLTVL.

The V and J genes are TRBV18 and TRBJ1-2; a possible D gene is TRBD1 (6 bases). V lost 2 bases and J 4 bases, leaving 11 bases between the germline ends. Germline-derived CDR1 and CDR2 are KGHSH and LQKENI. The CDR3 is made up of 14 amino acids. CDR3 nucleotide sequence: TGTGCCAGCTCACCAGCCTTGGGGGCCTATGGCTACACCTTC. The encoded protein is CASSPALGAYGYTF. The full variable domain, in which reference TRBV18 and TRBJ1-2 provide the parts outside the CDR3, is NAGVMQNPRHLVRRRGQEARLRCSPMKGHSHVYWYRQLPEEGLKFMVYLQKENIIDESGMPKERFSAEFPKEGPSILRIQQVVRGDSAAYFCASSPALGAYGYTFGSGTRLTVV.

The chain recombines TRBV11-1 with TRBJ2-7, with D perhaps matching TRBD2 (5 bases). This CDR3 comprises 13 residues. Between the trimmed V and J ends, which lost 7 bases and 7 bases, there was a span of 17 bases. CDR1 and CDR2 from the germline V gene are SGHAT and FQDESV (reference sequence). This chain's CDR3 is CASTRPGLPEQYF. The CDR3 DNA sequence: TGTGCCAGCACCCGTCCCGGACTCCCGGAGCAGTACTTC.

The sample holds a few counts of this clone. V is TRBV6-1 and J is TRBJ2-7; D perhaps matches TRBD1 (6 bases). The CDR3 loop spans 13 amino acids. V lost 1 base, J lost 6 bases, and 10 bases lay in between. The V gene's germline CDR1 is MNHNS and CDR2 SASEGT. CDR3 coding DNA: TGTGCCAGCAGTGAAGACGTAGGGGGCGAGCAGTACTTC. Translating gives CASSEDVGGEQYF.

The CDR3 spells CASSPGQVLNNEQFF. DNA for the CDR3: TGTGCCAGCAGCCCCGGACAGGTCCTTAATAATGAGCAGTTCTTC. The chain recombines TRBV11-2 with TRBJ2-1; 7 bases fit TRBD1. CDR1 is SGHAT, CDR2 FQNNGV, per germline. The CDR3 loop spans 15 amino acids. With V trimmed by 5 bases and J by 7 bases, 11 bases remained unmatched.

V and J are TRBV7-2 and TRBJ2-1, with 11 bases lining up with TRBD2. V shed 1 base, J shed 0 bases, and the junction held 5 bases outside the gene matches. The germline gives CDR1 SGHTA, CDR2 FQGNSA. This CDR3 is built from 18 residues. CDR3 nucleotide sequence: TGTGCCAGCAGCTTAGGGAGCACTAGCGGGAGCTCCTACAATGAGCAGTTCTTC. The encoded protein is CASSLGSTSGSSYNEQFF.

The gene calls are TRBV19 and TRBJ2-5; TRBD1 matches 8 bases. The junction had 4 bases not matched to a gene; V was cut back by 7 bases and J by 0 bases. The germline V gene has CDR1 LNHDA and CDR2 SQIVND (reference sequence). CDR3 length: 14 amino acids. CDR3 sequence: CASTQTGDQETQYF. The CDR3 nucleotides are TGTGCCAGTACCCAGACAGGGGACCAAGAGACCCAGTACTTC.

The chain carries TRBV18 and TRBJ2-3; no definite D call. This CDR3 has 14 amino acids. The germline gives CDR1 KGHSH, CDR2 LQKENI. The germline V and J ends were trimmed by 4 bases and 4 bases, with 12 bases remaining between them. The CDR3 region has the DNA TGTGCCAGCTCACTAGCTGCAAGACCAGATACGCAGTATTTT. Its protein is CASSLAARPDTQYF.